The rows below give T cell receptor beta chains drawn from one sample of a study of beta chain features in type 1 diabetes. Profiling relied on immunoSEQ multiplex PCR, and the TCRdb table lists in-frame clones only, not all of them. The sample records 250,000 to 350,000 clones, roughly 15% being singletons. Sequencing was performed on naive CD4+ T cells from blood. These receptors originate from a young man with type 1 diabetes. Each CDR3 is given with its conserved first and last residue. A D gene is named only where the DNA matches it firmly. Clone size is stated in some rows and not others, as once, few, many or a class when expanded.

d_call: .; clone_size: .; cdr3_length: 13; j_call: TRBJ1-5; v_call: TRBV30; cdr3_aa: CAWSFRDDQPQHF; cdr3_nt: TGTGCCTGGAGTTTTCGGGATGATCAGCCCCAGCATTTT
d_call: TRBD1; clone_size: .; cdr3_length: 13; j_call: TRBJ2-7; v_call: TRBV7-2; cdr3_aa: CASRQGLVGEQYF; cdr3_nt: TGTGCCAGCAGACAGGGGCTTGTAGGGGAGCAGTACTTC
d_call: .; clone_size: .; cdr3_length: 14; j_call: TRBJ2-7; v_call: TRBV10-3; cdr3_aa: CAISESGLHYEQYF; cdr3_nt: TGTGCCATCAGTGAGTCGGGACTTCACTACGAGCAGTACTTC
d_call: .; clone_size: .; cdr3_length: 15; j_call: TRBJ2-5; v_call: TRBV15; cdr3_aa: CATSRDGGSRETQYF; cdr3_nt: TGTGCCACCAGCAGAGATGGGGGGTCGCGGGAGACCCAGTACTTC
d_call: TRBD2; clone_size: .; cdr3_length: 14; j_call: TRBJ2-7; v_call: TRBV7-2; cdr3_aa: CASSPKAGIYEQYF; cdr3_nt: TGTGCCAGCAGCCCCAAAGCGGGGATCTACGAGCAGTACTTC
d_call: .; clone_size: .; cdr3_length: 13; j_call: TRBJ1-1; v_call: TRBV29-1; cdr3_aa: CSVARVLKLEAFF; cdr3_nt: TGCAGCGTCGCACGGGTCCTGAAACTTGAAGCTTTCTTT
d_call: TRBD1; clone_size: .; cdr3_length: 16; j_call: TRBJ1-2; v_call: TRBV29-1; cdr3_aa: CSVDRDRGLLGYGYTF; cdr3_nt: TGCAGCGTCGACCGGGACAGGGGCCTTCTGGGGTATGGCTACACCTTC
d_call: .; clone_size: .; cdr3_length: 16; j_call: TRBJ1-4; v_call: TRBV7-9; cdr3_aa: CASSPKMAVLNEKLFF; cdr3_nt: TGTGCCAGCAGCCCAAAAATGGCAGTTCTTAATGAAAAACTGTTTTTT
d_call: TRBD1; clone_size: few; cdr3_length: 19; j_call: TRBJ1-5; v_call: TRBV23-1; cdr3_aa: CASSQSWDRGLNSNQPQHF; cdr3_nt: TGCGCCAGCAGTCAATCGTGGGACAGGGGGCTAAATAGCAATCAGCCCCAGCATTTT
d_call: .; clone_size: .; cdr3_length: 11; j_call: TRBJ1-2; v_call: TRBV6-6; cdr3_aa: CASSWTDGYTF; cdr3_nt: TGTGCCAGCAGTTGGACAGATGGCTACACCTTC
d_call: TRBD2; clone_size: .; cdr3_length: 16; j_call: TRBJ2-7; v_call: TRBV5-1; cdr3_aa: CASSLRLARDSYEQYF; cdr3_nt: TGCGCCAGCAGCTTGAGACTAGCGCGAGACTCCTACGAGCAGTACTTC
d_call: .; clone_size: few; cdr3_length: 15; j_call: TRBJ2-7; v_call: TRBV7-8; cdr3_aa: CASSNRVALSYEQYF; cdr3_nt: TGTGCCAGCAGCAACAGAGTGGCCCTCTCCTACGAGCAGTACTTC
d_call: TRBD1; clone_size: .; cdr3_length: 15; j_call: TRBJ1-1; v_call: TRBV10-3; cdr3_aa: CAISTTGGPNTEAFF; cdr3_nt: TGTGCCATCAGTACGACAGGGGGCCCGAACACTGAAGCTTTCTTT
d_call: .; clone_size: few; cdr3_length: 15; j_call: TRBJ1-4; v_call: TRBV5-1; cdr3_aa: CASSLYTAPRQKLFF; cdr3_nt: TGCGCCAGCAGCTTGTACACAGCCCCAAGACAAAAACTGTTTTTT
d_call: TRBD1; clone_size: few; cdr3_length: 14; j_call: TRBJ1-5; v_call: TRBV29-1; cdr3_aa: CSVATGGSNQPQHF; cdr3_nt: TGCAGCGTCGCAACAGGGGGTAGCAATCAGCCCCAGCATTTT
d_call: TRBD1; clone_size: few; cdr3_length: 14; j_call: TRBJ2-7; v_call: TRBV4-3; cdr3_aa: CASSPTNYRGEQYF; cdr3_nt: TGCGCCAGCAGCCCCACTAATTACAGGGGCGAGCAGTACTTC
d_call: .; clone_size: few; cdr3_length: 14; j_call: TRBJ2-5; v_call: TRBV7-2; cdr3_aa: CASRVSGFQETQYF; cdr3_nt: TGTGCCAGCAGAGTGAGCGGGTTCCAAGAGACCCAGTACTTC
d_call: TRBD1; clone_size: few; cdr3_length: 15; j_call: TRBJ2-1; v_call: TRBV10-3; cdr3_aa: CAIRRGTGTSDEQFF; cdr3_nt: TGTGCCATCAGAAGGGGGACAGGGACATCTGATGAGCAGTTCTTC
d_call: TRBD1; clone_size: .; cdr3_length: 17; j_call: TRBJ2-1; v_call: TRBV9; cdr3_aa: CASSATSQGALGNEQFF; cdr3_nt: TGTGCCAGCAGCGCCACTTCGCAGGGGGCGCTAGGCAATGAGCAGTTCTTC
d_call: .; clone_size: .; cdr3_length: 12; j_call: TRBJ2-7; v_call: TRBV28; cdr3_aa: CASRLEGYEQYF; cdr3_nt: TGTGCCAGCAGACTCGAGGGTTACGAGCAGTACTTC
d_call: TRBD1; clone_size: few; cdr3_length: 15; j_call: TRBJ2-7; v_call: TRBV6-5; cdr3_aa: CASSYHPGQGTEQYF; cdr3_nt: TGTGCCAGCAGTTACCATCCGGGACAGGGGACCGAGCAGTACTTC
d_call: .; clone_size: .; cdr3_length: 14; j_call: TRBJ1-5; v_call: TRBV6-1; cdr3_aa: CASSEHQGGQPQHF; cdr3_nt: TGTGCCAGCAGTGAACACCAGGGAGGACAGCCCCAGCATTTT
d_call: TRBD1; clone_size: .; cdr3_length: 13; j_call: TRBJ2-5; v_call: TRBV7-2; cdr3_aa: CASSKDRRKTQYF; cdr3_nt: TGTGCCAGCAGCAAGGACAGGCGAAAGACCCAGTACTTC
d_call: .; clone_size: .; cdr3_length: 13; j_call: TRBJ1-2; v_call: TRBV28; cdr3_aa: CASNRGSTVGYTF; cdr3_nt: TGTGCCAGCAATAGGGGAAGTACCGTGGGCTACACCTTC
d_call: .; clone_size: .; cdr3_length: 15; j_call: TRBJ1-2; v_call: TRBV5-1; cdr3_aa: CASSLDSISNYGYTF; cdr3_nt: TGCGCCAGCAGCTTGGACAGCATCTCTAACTATGGCTACACCTTC
d_call: TRBD1; clone_size: .; cdr3_length: 15; j_call: TRBJ1-1; v_call: TRBV27; cdr3_aa: CASRPTRTGNTEAFF; cdr3_nt: TGTGCCAGCAGACCCACCCGGACAGGTAACACTGAAGCTTTCTTT
d_call: TRBD1; clone_size: .; cdr3_length: 15; j_call: TRBJ2-5; v_call: TRBV5-1; cdr3_aa: CASSSNGQVQETQYF; cdr3_nt: TGCGCCAGCAGCTCCAATGGACAGGTTCAAGAGACCCAGTACTTC
d_call: TRBD1; clone_size: few; cdr3_length: 15; j_call: TRBJ1-5; v_call: TRBV9; cdr3_aa: CASSPRTGTNQPQHF; cdr3_nt: TGTGCCAGCAGCCCCCGGACAGGGACTAATCAGCCCCAGCATTTT
d_call: TRBD1; clone_size: few; cdr3_length: 12; j_call: TRBJ2-7; v_call: TRBV30; cdr3_aa: CAWSATGQGQYF; cdr3_nt: TGTGCCTGGAGTGCGACGGGACAGGGGCAGTACTTC
d_call: .; clone_size: .; cdr3_length: 13; j_call: TRBJ2-1; v_call: TRBV14; cdr3_aa: CASSQAIPSGQFF; cdr3_nt: TGTGCCAGCAGCCAAGCAATTCCCAGTGGGCAGTTCTTC
d_call: TRBD1; clone_size: .; cdr3_length: 17; j_call: TRBJ2-2; v_call: TRBV5-4; cdr3_aa: CASSLVGGQGSTGELFF; cdr3_nt: TGTGCCAGCAGCTTGGTGGGGGGACAGGGATCCACCGGGGAGCTGTTTTTT
d_call: TRBD1; clone_size: .; cdr3_length: 15; j_call: TRBJ1-5; v_call: TRBV19; cdr3_aa: CASSMDARGLQPQHF; cdr3_nt: TGTGCCAGTAGTATGGATGCCAGGGGGCTTCAGCCCCAGCATTTT
d_call: TRBD1; clone_size: .; cdr3_length: 16; j_call: TRBJ1-4; v_call: TRBV7-8; cdr3_aa: CASSLALGTGREKLFF; cdr3_nt: TGTGCCAGCAGCTTAGCGCTTGGGACAGGGAGAGAAAAACTGTTTTTT
d_call: TRBD1; clone_size: .; cdr3_length: 14; j_call: TRBJ2-7; v_call: TRBV7-2; cdr3_aa: CASSLSRDRGEQYF; cdr3_nt: TGTGCCAGCAGCTTATCCCGGGACAGGGGCGAGCAGTACTTC
d_call: TRBD1; clone_size: .; cdr3_length: 14; j_call: TRBJ2-7; v_call: TRBV5-4; cdr3_aa: CASSLDGTGAVQYF; cdr3_nt: TGTGCCAGCAGCTTGGATGGGACAGGAGCAGTGCAGTACTTC
d_call: .; clone_size: once; cdr3_length: 15; j_call: TRBJ2-7; v_call: TRBV18; cdr3_aa: CASSPPGPGSYEQYF; cdr3_nt: TGTGCCAGCTCACCACCAGGGCCGGGGTCCTACGAGCAGTACTTC
d_call: .; clone_size: once; cdr3_length: 17; j_call: TRBJ1-2; v_call: TRBV4-1; cdr3_aa: CASSQIGRGRSGHGYTF; cdr3_nt: TGCGCCAGCAGCCAGATCGGACGAGGCCGCTCAGGGCATGGCTACACCTTC
d_call: TRBD2; clone_size: .; cdr3_length: 18; j_call: TRBJ2-3; v_call: TRBV7-9; cdr3_aa: CASSPDTSGRNSTDTQYF; cdr3_nt: TGTGCCAGCAGTCCGGATACTAGCGGGAGGAATAGCACAGATACGCAGTATTTT
d_call: TRBD1; clone_size: few; cdr3_length: 13; j_call: TRBJ2-3; v_call: TRBV5-1; cdr3_aa: CASTGTVRSTQYF; cdr3_nt: TGCGCCAGCACCGGGACAGTCCGTAGTACGCAGTATTTT
d_call: TRBD1; clone_size: .; cdr3_length: 16; j_call: TRBJ2-5; v_call: TRBV7-8; cdr3_aa: CASSLSPGQGRETQYF; cdr3_nt: TGTGCCAGCAGCTTATCTCCGGGACAGGGGAGAGAGACCCAGTACTTC
d_call: .; clone_size: .; cdr3_length: 15; j_call: TRBJ1-4; v_call: TRBV18; cdr3_aa: CASSSPGHPNEKLFF; cdr3_nt: TGTGCCAGCTCATCTCCGGGACACCCTAATGAAAAACTGTTTTTT
d_call: TRBD1; clone_size: .; cdr3_length: 13; j_call: TRBJ2-7; v_call: TRBV29-1; cdr3_aa: CSVQQGGGYEQYF; cdr3_nt: TGCAGCGTACAACAGGGGGGAGGATACGAGCAGTACTTC
d_call: TRBD2; clone_size: .; cdr3_length: 16; j_call: TRBJ2-3; v_call: TRBV11-2; cdr3_aa: CASSLVPAGGSDTQYF; cdr3_nt: TGTGCCAGCAGCTTAGTCCCAGCGGGAGGATCAGATACGCAGTATTTT
d_call: .; clone_size: .; cdr3_length: 15; j_call: TRBJ1-1; v_call: TRBV7-9; cdr3_aa: CASSLEGGTETEAFF; cdr3_nt: TGTGCCAGCAGCTTAGAAGGAGGGACCGAAACTGAAGCTTTCTTT
d_call: .; clone_size: .; cdr3_length: 13; j_call: TRBJ2-7; v_call: TRBV29-1; cdr3_aa: CSVQGPTYDEQYF; cdr3_nt: TGCAGCGTTCAGGGGCCGACGTACGACGAGCAGTACTTC
d_call: .; clone_size: .; cdr3_length: 20; j_call: TRBJ2-6; v_call: TRBV28; cdr3_aa: CASSPDLWAQGSAGANVLTF; cdr3_nt: TGTGCCAGCAGCCCTGACTTGTGGGCCCAGGGCAGTGCTGGGGCCAACGTCCTGACTTTC
d_call: .; clone_size: .; cdr3_length: 14; j_call: TRBJ1-1; v_call: TRBV29-1; cdr3_aa: CSVTRGTLNTEAFF; cdr3_nt: TGCAGCGTGACCCGAGGGACATTGAACACTGAAGCTTTCTTT
d_call: TRBD1; clone_size: few; cdr3_length: 15; j_call: TRBJ2-7; v_call: TRBV18; cdr3_aa: CASAFDRDNPYEQYF; cdr3_nt: TGTGCCAGCGCTTTTGACAGGGACAATCCCTACGAGCAGTACTTC
d_call: TRBD2; clone_size: .; cdr3_length: 17; j_call: TRBJ2-3; v_call: TRBV2; cdr3_aa: CASSLARLAGVTDTQYF; cdr3_nt: TGTGCCAGCAGTCTCGCTCGTCTAGCGGGGGTCACAGATACGCAGTATTTT
d_call: TRBD2; clone_size: .; cdr3_length: 18; j_call: TRBJ2-6; v_call: TRBV4-2; cdr3_aa: CASSQRTSGKSGANVLTF; cdr3_nt: TGTGCCAGCAGCCAACGGACTAGCGGGAAGTCTGGGGCCAACGTCCTGACTTTC
d_call: TRBD1; clone_size: .; cdr3_length: 11; j_call: TRBJ2-7; v_call: TRBV20-1; cdr3_aa: CSARQGNEQYF; cdr3_nt: TGCAGTGCTCGACAGGGAAACGAGCAGTACTTC
d_call: TRBD2; clone_size: .; cdr3_length: 15; j_call: TRBJ2-7; v_call: TRBV28; cdr3_aa: CASSLSASGTYEQYF; cdr3_nt: TGTGCCAGCAGTTTATCGGCTAGCGGGACCTACGAGCAGTACTTC
d_call: .; clone_size: few; cdr3_length: 13; j_call: TRBJ1-1; v_call: TRBV7-9; cdr3_aa: CASSFAGRAEAFF; cdr3_nt: TGTGCCAGCAGCTTTGCAGGGAGGGCTGAAGCTTTCTTT
d_call: .; clone_size: few; cdr3_length: 13; j_call: TRBJ1-4; v_call: TRBV30; cdr3_aa: CAWTSGTNEKLFF; cdr3_nt: TGTGCCTGGACGTCCGGGACTAATGAAAAACTGTTTTTT
d_call: TRBD2; clone_size: few; cdr3_length: 15; j_call: TRBJ2-2; v_call: TRBV5-1; cdr3_aa: CASTLAETNTGELFF; cdr3_nt: TGCGCCAGCACGCTAGCGGAAACGAACACCGGGGAGCTGTTTTTT
d_call: TRBD1; clone_size: .; cdr3_length: 15; j_call: TRBJ2-7; v_call: TRBV4-1; cdr3_aa: CASSQETTGITEQYF; cdr3_nt: TGCGCCAGCAGCCAAGAGACGACAGGGATTACCGAGCAGTACTTC
d_call: .; clone_size: few; cdr3_length: 15; j_call: TRBJ1-1; v_call: TRBV25-1; cdr3_aa: CASAGSGGSPVEAFF; cdr3_nt: TGTGCCAGTGCCGGGTCCGGAGGGAGTCCGGTTGAAGCTTTCTTT
d_call: TRBD1; clone_size: .; cdr3_length: 16; j_call: TRBJ2-2; v_call: TRBV5-4; cdr3_aa: CASSSRTGVRVRELFF; cdr3_nt: TGTGCCAGCAGCTCAAGGACAGGGGTCAGGGTCAGGGAGCTGTTTTTT